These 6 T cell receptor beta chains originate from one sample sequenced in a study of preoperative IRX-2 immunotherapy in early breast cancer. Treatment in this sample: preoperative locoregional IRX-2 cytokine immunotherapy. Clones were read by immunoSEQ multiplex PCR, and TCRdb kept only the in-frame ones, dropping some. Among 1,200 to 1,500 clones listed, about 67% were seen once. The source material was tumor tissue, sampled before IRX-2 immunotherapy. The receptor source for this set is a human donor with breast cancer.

The CDR3 sequence is CASAAGPSAGNTIYF. DNA for the CDR3: TGTGCCAGCGCGGCAGGGCCCTCGGCTGGAAACACCATATATTTT. This chain uses TRBV6-8 with TRBJ1-3; tentative D call: TRBD1 (5 bases). V lost 8 bases, J lost 2 bases, and 16 bases lay in between. This CDR3 contains 15 residues. Germline loops: CDR1 MNHGY, CDR2 SAAAGT.

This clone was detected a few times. The CDR3 nucleotides read TGCAGCGTTCGAGACTCGAACACCGGGGAGCTGTTTTTT. Its protein product is CSVRDSNTGELFF. The V gene is TRBV29-1, the J gene TRBJ2-2; no clear D. The CDR3 has 13 residues. Trimming took 5 bases from V and 0 from J, leaving 7 bases between them. The germline V gene has CDR1 SQVTM and CDR2 ANQGSEA.

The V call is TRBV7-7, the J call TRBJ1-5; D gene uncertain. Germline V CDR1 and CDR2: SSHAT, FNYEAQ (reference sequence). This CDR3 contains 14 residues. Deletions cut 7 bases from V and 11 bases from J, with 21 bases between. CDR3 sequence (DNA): TGTGCCAGCATCCCCAGAGTTGGAGTTGGCGCCCAGCATTTT. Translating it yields CASIPRVGVGAQHF.

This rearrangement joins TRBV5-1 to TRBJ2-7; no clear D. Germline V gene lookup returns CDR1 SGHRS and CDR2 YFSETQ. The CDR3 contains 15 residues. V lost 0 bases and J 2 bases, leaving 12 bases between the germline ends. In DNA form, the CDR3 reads TGCGCCAGCAGCTTGGCCCTGGCATCCACCTACGAGCAGTACGTC. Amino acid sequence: CASSLALASTYEQYV.

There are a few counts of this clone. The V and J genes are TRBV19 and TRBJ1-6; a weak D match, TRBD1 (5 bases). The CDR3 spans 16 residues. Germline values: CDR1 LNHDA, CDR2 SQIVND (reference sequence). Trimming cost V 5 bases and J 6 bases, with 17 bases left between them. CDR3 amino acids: CASSLGVGQFNSPLHF. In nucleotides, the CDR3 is TGTGCCAGTAGTTTGGGGGTTGGGCAGTTTAATTCACCCCTCCACTTT. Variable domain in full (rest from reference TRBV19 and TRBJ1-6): DGGITQSPKYLFRKEGQNVTLSCEQNLNHDAMYWYRQDPGQGLRLIYYSQIVNDFQKGDIAEGYSVSREKKESFPLTVTSAQKNPTAFYLCASSLGVGQFNSPLHFGNGTRLTVT.

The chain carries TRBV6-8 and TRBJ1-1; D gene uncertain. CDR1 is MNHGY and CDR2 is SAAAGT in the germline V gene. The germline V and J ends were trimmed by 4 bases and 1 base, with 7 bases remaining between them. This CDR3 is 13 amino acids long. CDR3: CASSLRRNTEAFF. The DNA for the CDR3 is TGTGCCAGCAGTTTACGGCGGAACACTGAAGCTTTCTTT.